This TCR beta chain was documented in a study of blood T cell repertoires in COVID-19. Study overall: From T cells, B-cell-depleted T cells, or PBMCs came the material, which was cDNA or gDNA.

Per the study methods: Counts of nucleated cells, estimated from reference gene primer amplification, were obtained. The assay was immunoSEQ multiplex PCR, and TCRdb's table has in-frame clones only and misses some. V and J calls plus clone size are reproduced from that table; the DNA served to infer D and trimming. The table has 90,000 or so clones, about 84% seen once. Germline V gene sequence: CDR1 MNHNS, CDR2 SASEGT. Trimming pared 3 bases from V and 4 bases from J, leaving 6 bases between. There are 13 residues in the CDR3. Source material: peripheral blood. The sequence was collected from a human donor in a cohort sampled during active COVID-19. V and J are TRBV6-1 and TRBJ2-2, with D perhaps matching TRBD2 (5 bases). As DNA, the CDR3 is TGTGCCAGCAGTGAGGGGAGCACCGGGGAGCTGTTTTTT. Residues: CASSEGSTGELFF.